This T cell receptor (beta chain) was retrieved from a study of cytomegalovirus exposure and HLA in healthy donors. As to this clone: What it binds is unknown.

The donors comprised healthy bone marrow donors. From germline, CDR1 is SGHTA and CDR2 FQGNSA. Trimming took off 5 bases at V and 1 base at J, with 15 bases between the two ends. The CDR3 contains 16 residues. Overall study results and limits: An analysis done earlier found most TCR beta V segments productive about 87% or about 30% of the time.

PCR employed 60 Vbeta and 13 Jbeta primers. Repertoires were generated with immunoSEQ multiplex PCR, while TCRdb's copy carries only in-frame clones and drops some. The sample holds about 180,000 clones, over 70% seen once. The sequenced sample consisted of PBMCs. The sequence was obtained from a man aged 30 to 39 in good health and CMV-seropositive. The gene calls are TRBV7-2 and TRBJ1-5; perhaps TRBD1 as D (6 bases). This CDR3 is CASSLGPDRSNQPQHF. CDR3 DNA: TGTGCCAGCAGCCTGGGGCCCGACAGGAGCAATCAGCCCCAGCATTTT.